This TCR beta chain was documented in a study of shared clonotypes between healthy human individuals (dated by TCRdb to about 2020). Regarding the study in general: Two women and three men aged 18 to 49 years were included in the cohort. Libraries were prepared and TCR repertoires were sequenced by different laboratories using diverse techniques, in order to increase sequencing depth and limit assay-specific biases. For each donor, three plates each were used for CD4 naive and CD4 memory, two plates were used for CD8 naive, and one plate was used for CD8 memory. Each donor's leukapheresis produced roughly between about 0.9 and 9.5 billion PBMCs. Blood TCR repertoires of roughly five healthy adults were deeply sequenced to estimate repertoire size and the extent of clonotype sharing between individuals.

V and J are trimmed by 5 bases and 0 bases, and the gene matches miss 4 bases of the junction. Spanning cysteine to phenylalanine, the CDR3 consists of 15 amino acids. Of the read, only the CDR3 DNA is kept; its 45 bases are in frame from base 1. The germline V gene (reference sequence) yields MNHEY for CDR1 and SMNVEV for CDR2. Using the deep immunoSEQ assay, multiplex PCR amplified TCR CDR3 regions from genomic DNA. Genomic DNA extracted from each cell subset was distributed evenly over all wells of several immunoSEQ 96-well plates, and each plate served as one replicate. Each replicate PCR for sorted subsets received roughly 0.2 ug genomic DNA, equal to tens of thousands of T cell genomes. The purified libraries were quantified using a Qubit 3.0 fluorometer, sized with a Bioanalyzer 2100, and then quantified again using the KAPA Library Quantification kit. A separate single-read 150-cycle Illumina NextSeq 550 flow cell was used to sequence each immunoSEQ 96-well plate. The authors' analysis ran thus. The immunoSEQ output contained only junctional sequences without quality scores, so filtering could not match that applied to full-length reads. Sequences were annotated with PyIR, a Python wrapper for IgBLAST v1.9, using IMGT germline references to assign V/J genes and CDR3. Reads were filtered out if the reads had weak V/J assignments (E-value above 1e-6), no CDR3, stop codons, out-of-frame junctions, or ambiguous translated residues. V3J clonotypes were defined as sequences sharing an identical inferred V gene, J gene, and CDR3 amino acid sequence. Percentage overlap between repertoires was calculated by dividing the number of shared unique clonotypes by the size of the smaller repertoire. Richness of each repertoire was evaluated using RTK rarefaction, the Chao1 estimator, and Recon v2.1 estimates of unobserved clonotypes. OLGA was used to compute generation probabilities for all TCRbeta clonotypes that the gDNA method yielded from a handful of donors. Here the immuneACCESS table is served through TCRdb, limited to in-frame sequences with V and J called. Missing clones are a known gap in these copies; in checked studies unresolved V genes cover under half, and the rest lacks a known reason. The V and J calls and clone size were taken over from that table, and D and trimming were inferred from the DNA. The sample data list around 1,900,000 clones, and just over 90% of these were observed just once. Around 1.7% of the sample is taken by the ten largest.

Summary of the overall study and its limitations: The genetic and exposure-history diversity represented was limited by the small number of donors. Pairwise subsampling led to the expectation that sequencing depth would affect the degree of clonotype sharing among donors. Roughly 5.2% of naive CD4, 3.5% of naive CD8, approximately 2% of memory CD4, and 0.4% of memory CD8 clonotypes were shared across several donors. Rarefaction of sorted-subset datasets indicated incomplete sequencing despite the large sequencing depth. Only blood was sampled, and tissue TCR repertoires likely differ from those in blood. Compared with non-shared clonotypes, the clonotypes found in all four sorted-subset donors had higher generation probabilities. Larger estimated clonotype richness was generally found for naive subsets than for memory subsets.

As regards this clone: Its antigen has not been determined. The input lacks base qualities; no much larger clone sits a single base away.

CD8 naive samples were obtained by positive selection for CCR7 among CD45RO-negative cells, yielding a CD45RA+CCR7+ population from which TemRA cells were excluded. Healthy HIV-negative adults with no recently reported acute infections or vaccinations were included as donors. Every donor was a Caucasian adult residing in Nashville, Tennessee, USA. After blood collection by leukapheresis, PBMCs were isolated using Ficoll-Histopaque density gradient centrifugation and then cryopreserved in the vapor phase of liquid nitrogen. Analytical flow cytometry was used to check the purity and quantity of every magnetically sorted T cell population. Each sorted fraction had its genomic DNA isolated and then quantified by UV absorbance on a Nanodrop 2000c.

Sequenced material: naive CD8+ T cells from PBMCs. Sample cell subset or site, as interpreted from the label and publication: CD45RA+CCR7+. Here the chain combines TRBV27 and TRBJ2-7, and TRBD2 aligns with 10 junction nucleotides. This TCR derives from a man aged 18 to 30 in good health. Some clones in this sample may be carry-over from other donors' samples. The CDR3 in this case is CASSTLAGDSYEQYF. The DNA sequence is TGTGCCAGCAGTACTCTAGCGGGAGACTCCTACGAGCAGTACTTC.